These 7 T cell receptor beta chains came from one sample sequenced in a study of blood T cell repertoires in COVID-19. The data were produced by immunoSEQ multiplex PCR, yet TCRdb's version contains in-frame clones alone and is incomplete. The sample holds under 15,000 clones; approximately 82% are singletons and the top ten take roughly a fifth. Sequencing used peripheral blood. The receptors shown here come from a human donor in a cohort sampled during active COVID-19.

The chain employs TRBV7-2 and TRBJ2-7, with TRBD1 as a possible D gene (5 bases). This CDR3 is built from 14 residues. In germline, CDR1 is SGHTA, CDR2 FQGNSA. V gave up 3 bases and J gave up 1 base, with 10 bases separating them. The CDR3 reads CASSFHQGSYEQYF. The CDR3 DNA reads TGTGCCAGCAGCTTCCATCAGGGTTCCTACGAGCAGTACTTC.

The CDR3 nucleotides read TGTGCCAGCAGTTACTCGGGGGGGCGGAGGCTGTTTTTT. It encodes CASSYSGGRRLFF. The V and J genes are TRBV6-5 and TRBJ2-2; D possibly corresponds to TRBD2 (7 bases). Germline CDR1 and CDR2: MNHEY and SVGAGI. The CDR3 has 13 amino acids. Between the trimmed V and J ends, which lost 0 bases and 13 bases, there was a span of 12 bases.

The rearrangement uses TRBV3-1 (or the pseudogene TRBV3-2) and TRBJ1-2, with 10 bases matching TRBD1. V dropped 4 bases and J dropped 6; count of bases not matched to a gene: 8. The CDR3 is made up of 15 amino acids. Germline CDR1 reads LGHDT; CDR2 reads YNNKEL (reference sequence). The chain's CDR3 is CASSLGTGAPNGYTF. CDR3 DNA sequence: TGTGCCAGCAGCCTAGGGACAGGGGCCCCCAATGGCTACACCTTC.

The CDR3 is CASSLGRTGDDEKLFF. CDR3 bases: TGTGCCAGCAGCTTAGGGCGGACTGGGGATGATGAAAAACTGTTTTTT. V and J are TRBV7-2 and TRBJ1-4; D not certain. This CDR3 region has 16 residues. Germline CDR1 and CDR2: SGHTA and FQGNSA. Trimming removed 1 base from V and 6 bases from J, with 15 bases in between.

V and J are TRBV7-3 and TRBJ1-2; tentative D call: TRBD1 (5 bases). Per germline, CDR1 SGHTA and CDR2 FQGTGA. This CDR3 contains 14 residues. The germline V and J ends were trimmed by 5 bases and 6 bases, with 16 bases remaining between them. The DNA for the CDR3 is TGTGCCAGCAGCCCTCAGGGAAAATCCCATGGCTACACCTTC. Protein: CASSPQGKSHGYTF.

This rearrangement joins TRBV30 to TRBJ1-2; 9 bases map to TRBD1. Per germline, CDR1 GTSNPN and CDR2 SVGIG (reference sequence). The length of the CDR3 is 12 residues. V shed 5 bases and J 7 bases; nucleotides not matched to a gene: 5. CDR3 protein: CAWGTGRFGYTF. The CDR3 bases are TGTGCCTGGGGGACAGGGAGGTTTGGCTACACCTTC.

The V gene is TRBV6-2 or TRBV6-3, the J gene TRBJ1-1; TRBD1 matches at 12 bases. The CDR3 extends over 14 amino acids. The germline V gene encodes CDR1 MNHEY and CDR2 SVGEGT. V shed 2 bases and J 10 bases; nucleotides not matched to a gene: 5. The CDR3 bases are TGTGCCAGCAGTTACACGGGACAGGGGGCGGGAGCTTTCTTT. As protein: CASSYTGQGAGAFF.